Described below is a single TCR beta chain sequence and its context. The data were obtained in a study of OX40 agonist ivuxolimab in advanced cancers. Study details: Patients were given ivuxolimab, an antibody that agonizes OX40 (CD134). Of mixed ages from about 20 to 80 and averaging about 60 years, the group was more than 65% male. In three patients, partial responses were observed, one with hepatocellular carcinoma and two with cutaneous melanoma.

Generated by immunoSEQ multiplex PCR, the TCRdb table keeps only in-frame clones and is missing some. Here the sample spans 70,000 to 85,000 clones, around 90% being singletons. CDR1 is SNHLY and CDR2 is FYNNEI in the germline V gene. The CDR3 contains 18 residues. The V end was cut by 3 bases, the J end by 1 base, with 19 bases between. The sample in question was CD4+ or CD8+ T cells sorted from blood, obtained in a trial of the OX40 agonist ivuxolimab. This clonotype was sampled from an adult with an advanced solid tumor such as melanoma, head and neck, liver or kidney cancer. J is TRBJ1-5 and V is TRBV2, with D possibly TRBD1 on 6 matching bases. The CDR3 reads CASSEGFTGRGSNQPQHF. DNA for the CDR3: TGTGCCAGCAGTGAGGGGTTCACAGGGCGCGGCAGCAATCAGCCCCAGCATTTT. The full variable domain, with the rest looked up from reference TRBV2 and TRBJ1-5, is EPEVTQTPSHQVTQMGQEVILRCVPISNHLYFYWYRQILGQKVEFLVSFYNNEISEKSEIFDDQFSVERPDGSNFTLKIRSTKLEDSAMYFCASSEGFTGRGSNQPQHFGDGTRLSIL.